This TCR beta chain was sequenced during a study of CD8 T cells in Susac syndrome. The authors reverse transcribed roughly 0.5 to 1 ug RNA with random hexamers. Via MiXCR, TCRdb re-called the immunoSEQ multiplex PCR reads, giving one row per CDR3 protein. The data contain under 200,000 distinct CDR3 sequences, around nine tenths of them seen just once; the ten biggest clones take up around 0.079%. The CDR3 length is 12 residues. Trimming left V 6 bases short and J 0 bases short, with 8 bases between. Germline CDR1 is SQVTM and CDR2 is ANQGSEA. This chain uses TRBV29-1 with TRBJ1-2; D remains unclear. This clonotype originated in a human donor with Susac syndrome. Sample: CD4+ T cells from PBMCs. CDR3 in DNA: TGCAGCGTCGACTCCGCTAACTATGGCTACACCTTC. This codes for CSVDSANYGYTF.